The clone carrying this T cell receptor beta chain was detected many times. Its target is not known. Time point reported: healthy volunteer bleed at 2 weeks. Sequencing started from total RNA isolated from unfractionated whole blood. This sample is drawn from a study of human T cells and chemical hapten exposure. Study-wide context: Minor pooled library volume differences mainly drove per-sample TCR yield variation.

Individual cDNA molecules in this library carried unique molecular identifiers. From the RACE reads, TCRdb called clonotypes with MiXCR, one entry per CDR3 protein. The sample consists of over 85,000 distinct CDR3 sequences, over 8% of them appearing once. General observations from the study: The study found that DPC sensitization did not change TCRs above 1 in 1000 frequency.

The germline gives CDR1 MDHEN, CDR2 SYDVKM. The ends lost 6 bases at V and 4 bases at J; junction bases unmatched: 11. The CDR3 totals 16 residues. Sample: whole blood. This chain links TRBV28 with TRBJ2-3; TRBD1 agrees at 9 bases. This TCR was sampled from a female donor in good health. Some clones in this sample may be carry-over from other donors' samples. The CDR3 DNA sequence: TGTGCCAGCAGCTCTCCGGGACAGGGTGGCCCAGATACGCAGTATTTT. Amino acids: CASSSPGQGGPDTQYF.